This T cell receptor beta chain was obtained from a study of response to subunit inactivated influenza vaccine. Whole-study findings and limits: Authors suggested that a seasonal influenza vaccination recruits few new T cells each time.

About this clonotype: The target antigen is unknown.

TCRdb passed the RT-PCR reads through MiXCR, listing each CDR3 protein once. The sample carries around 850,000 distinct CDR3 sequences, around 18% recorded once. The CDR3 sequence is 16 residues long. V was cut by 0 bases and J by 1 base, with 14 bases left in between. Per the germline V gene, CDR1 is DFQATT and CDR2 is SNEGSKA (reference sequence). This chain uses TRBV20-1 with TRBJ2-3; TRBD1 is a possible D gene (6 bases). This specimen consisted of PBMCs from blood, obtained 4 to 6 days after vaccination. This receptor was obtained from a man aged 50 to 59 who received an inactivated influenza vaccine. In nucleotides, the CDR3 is TGCAGTGCTAGAGATCATGGGGGCAGCGGCACAGATACGCAGTATTTT. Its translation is CSARDHGGSGTDTQYF.